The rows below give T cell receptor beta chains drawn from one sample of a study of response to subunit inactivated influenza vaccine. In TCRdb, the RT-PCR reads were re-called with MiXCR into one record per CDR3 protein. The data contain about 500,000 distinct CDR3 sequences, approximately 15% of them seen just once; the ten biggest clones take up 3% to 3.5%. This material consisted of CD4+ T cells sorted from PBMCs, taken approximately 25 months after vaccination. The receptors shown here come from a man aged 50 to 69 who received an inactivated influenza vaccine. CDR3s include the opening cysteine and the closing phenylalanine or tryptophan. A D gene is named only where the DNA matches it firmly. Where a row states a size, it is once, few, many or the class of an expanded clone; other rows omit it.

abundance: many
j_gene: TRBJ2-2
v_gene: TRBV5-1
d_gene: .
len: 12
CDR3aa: CASSLDSGELFF
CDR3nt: TGCGCCAGCAGCTTGGATTCCGGGGAGCTGTTTTTT

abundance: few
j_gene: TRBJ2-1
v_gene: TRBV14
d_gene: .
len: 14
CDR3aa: CASSKVSRSHEQFF
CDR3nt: TGTGCCAGCAGCAAGGTTTCGAGGTCCCATGAGCAGTTCTTC

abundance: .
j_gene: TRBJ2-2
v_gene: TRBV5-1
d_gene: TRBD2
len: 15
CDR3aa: CASSLVLAVTGELFF
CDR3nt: TGCGCCAGCAGCTTGGTTCTAGCGGTCACCGGGGAGCTGTTTTTT

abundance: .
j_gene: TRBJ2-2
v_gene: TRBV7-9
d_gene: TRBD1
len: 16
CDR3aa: CASSSGGQMNTGELFF
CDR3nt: TGTGCCAGCAGCTCAGGGGGACAGATGAACACCGGGGAGCTGTTTTTT

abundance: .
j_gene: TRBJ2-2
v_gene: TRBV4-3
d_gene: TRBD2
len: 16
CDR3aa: CASSQPPGGFTGELFF
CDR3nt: TGCGCCAGCAGCCAACCCCCGGGAGGGTTCACCGGGGAGCTGTTTTTT

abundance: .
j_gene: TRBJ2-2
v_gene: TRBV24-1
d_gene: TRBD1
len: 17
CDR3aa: CATSDTRGQGNTGELFF
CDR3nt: TGTGCCACCAGTGACACAAGGGGACAGGGGAACACCGGGGAGCTGTTTTTT

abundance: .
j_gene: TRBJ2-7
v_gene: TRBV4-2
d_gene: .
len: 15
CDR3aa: CASSQEYRDSYEQYF
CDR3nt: TGTGCCAGCAGCCAAGAATACAGGGACTCCTACGAGCAGTACTTC

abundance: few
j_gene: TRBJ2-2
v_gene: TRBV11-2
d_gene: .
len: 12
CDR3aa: CASSLGRGELFF
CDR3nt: TGTGCCAGCAGCTTAGGACGCGGGGAGCTGTTTTTT

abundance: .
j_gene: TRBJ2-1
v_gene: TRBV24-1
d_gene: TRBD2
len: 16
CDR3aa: CATRGSSGRTYNEQFF
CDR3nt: TGTGCCACCAGGGGGTCTAGCGGGAGGACCTACAATGAGCAGTTCTTC

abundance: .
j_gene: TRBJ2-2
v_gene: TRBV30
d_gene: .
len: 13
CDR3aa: CAWSVQSTGELFF
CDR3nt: TGTGCCTGGAGTGTGCAGAGCACCGGGGAGCTGTTTTTT

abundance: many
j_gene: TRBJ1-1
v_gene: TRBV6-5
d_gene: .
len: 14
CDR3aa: CASSDSGGERQAFF
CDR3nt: TGTGCCAGCAGTGACTCGGGGGGCGAACGCCAAGCTTTCTTT

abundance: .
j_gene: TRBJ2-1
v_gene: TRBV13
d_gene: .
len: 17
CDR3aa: CASSPDPLARSYNEQFF
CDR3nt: TGTGCCAGCAGCCCCGACCCCCTAGCAAGGTCCTACAATGAGCAGTTCTTC

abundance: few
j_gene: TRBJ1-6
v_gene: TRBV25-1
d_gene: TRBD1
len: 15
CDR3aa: CASSDPGQGVSPLHF
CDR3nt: TGTGCCAGCAGTGATCCGGGACAGGGGGTTTCACCCCTCCACTTT

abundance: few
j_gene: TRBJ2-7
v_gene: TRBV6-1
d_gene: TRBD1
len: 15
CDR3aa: CASSETDRASYEQYF
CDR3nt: TGTGCCAGCAGTGAGACGGACAGGGCCTCCTACGAGCAGTACTTC

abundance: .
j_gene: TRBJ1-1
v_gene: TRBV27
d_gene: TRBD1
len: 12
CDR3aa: CASRHTQGMAFF
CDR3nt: TGTGCCAGCAGGCATACACAGGGGATGGCTTTCTTT

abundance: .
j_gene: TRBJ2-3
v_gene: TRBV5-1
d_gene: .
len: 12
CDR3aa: CASKGVRDTQYF
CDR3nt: TGCGCCAGCAAAGGTGTGCGAGATACGCAGTATTTT

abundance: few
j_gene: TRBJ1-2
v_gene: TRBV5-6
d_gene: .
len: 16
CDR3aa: CASSPAFVRSGEGYTF
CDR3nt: TGTGCCAGCAGCCCGGCTTTTGTGAGGTCAGGGGAAGGCTACACCTTC

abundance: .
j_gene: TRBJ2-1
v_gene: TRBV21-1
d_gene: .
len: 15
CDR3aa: CASSKGEGLVDEQFF
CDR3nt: TGTGCCAGCAGCAAAGGAGAGGGACTAGTCGATGAGCAGTTCTTC

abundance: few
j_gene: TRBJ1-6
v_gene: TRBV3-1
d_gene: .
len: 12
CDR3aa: CASSQVKSPLHF
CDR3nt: TGTGCCAGCAGCCAAGTAAAGTCACCCCTCCACTTT

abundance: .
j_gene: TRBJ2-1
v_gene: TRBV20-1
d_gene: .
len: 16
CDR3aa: CSARDWRGLSYNEQFF
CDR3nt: TGCAGTGCTAGAGATTGGCGGGGTTTGTCCTACAATGAGCAGTTCTTC

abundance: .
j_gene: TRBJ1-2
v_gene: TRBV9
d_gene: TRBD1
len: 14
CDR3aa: CASSVDRESYGYTF
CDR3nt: TGTGCCAGCAGCGTCGACAGGGAGAGCTATGGCTACACCTTC

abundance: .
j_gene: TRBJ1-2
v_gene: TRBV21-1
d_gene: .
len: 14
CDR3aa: CASSGSSQIYGYTF
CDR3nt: TGTGCCAGCAGCGGGTCTAGTCAAATCTATGGCTACACCTTC

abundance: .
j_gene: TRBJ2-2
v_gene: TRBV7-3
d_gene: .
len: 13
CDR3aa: CASSLGPAGELFF
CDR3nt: TGTGCCAGCAGCTTAGGCCCGGCCGGGGAGCTGTTTTTT

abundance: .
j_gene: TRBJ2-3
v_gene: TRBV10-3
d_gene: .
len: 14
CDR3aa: CAISDPGYTDTQYF
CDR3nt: TGTGCCATCAGTGATCCCGGATACACAGATACGCAGTATTTT

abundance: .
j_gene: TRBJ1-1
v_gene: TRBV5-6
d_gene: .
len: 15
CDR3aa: CASSLWAGRNTEAFF
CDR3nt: TGTGCCAGCAGCTTGTGGGCGGGCAGAAACACTGAAGCTTTCTTT

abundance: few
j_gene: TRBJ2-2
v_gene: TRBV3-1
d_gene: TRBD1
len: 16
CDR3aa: CASSQHDRGRRGELFF
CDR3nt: TGTGCCAGCAGCCAACATGACAGGGGGCGAAGAGGGGAGCTGTTTTTT

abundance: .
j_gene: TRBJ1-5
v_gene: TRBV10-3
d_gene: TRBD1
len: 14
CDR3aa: CAISPNSGGQPQHF
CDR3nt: TGTGCCATCAGTCCGAATTCAGGGGGGCAGCCCCAGCATTTT

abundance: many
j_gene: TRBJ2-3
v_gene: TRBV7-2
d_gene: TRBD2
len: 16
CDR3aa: CASRATSGGLIDTQYF
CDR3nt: TGTGCCAGCAGAGCTACTAGCGGGGGTTTAATAGATACGCAGTATTTT

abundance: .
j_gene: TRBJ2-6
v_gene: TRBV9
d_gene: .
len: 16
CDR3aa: CASSVQGNSGANVLTF
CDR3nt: TGTGCCAGCAGCGTACAGGGTAACTCTGGGGCCAACGTCCTGACTTTC

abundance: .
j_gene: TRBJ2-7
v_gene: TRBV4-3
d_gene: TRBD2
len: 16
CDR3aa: CASSQIRTSGYYEQYF
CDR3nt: TGCGCCAGCAGCCAAATCCGGACTAGCGGATATTACGAGCAGTACTTC

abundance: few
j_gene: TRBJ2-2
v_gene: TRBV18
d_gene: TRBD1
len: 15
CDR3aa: CASSRGTGNTGELFF
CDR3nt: TGTGCCAGCTCCCGCGGGACAGGAAACACCGGGGAGCTGTTTTTT

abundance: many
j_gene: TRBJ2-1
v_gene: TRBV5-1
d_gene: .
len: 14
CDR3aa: CASSLGSSSNEQFF
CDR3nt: TGCGCCAGCAGCTTGGGCAGCAGTAGCAATGAGCAGTTCTTC

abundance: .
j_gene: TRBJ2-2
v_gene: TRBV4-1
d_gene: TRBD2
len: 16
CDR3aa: CASSRGLAGGSQELFF
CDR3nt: TGCGCCAGCAGCCGAGGACTAGCGGGGGGTTCGCAGGAGCTGTTTTTT

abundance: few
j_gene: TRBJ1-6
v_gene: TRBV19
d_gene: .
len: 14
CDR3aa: CASGNRMDNSPLHF
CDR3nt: TGTGCCAGTGGGAATCGCATGGATAATTCACCCCTCCACTTT

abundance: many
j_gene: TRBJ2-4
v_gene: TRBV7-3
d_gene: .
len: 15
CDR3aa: CASSLMGTLGDIQYF
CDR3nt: TGTGCCAGCAGCTTAATGGGGACCCTGGGAGACATTCAGTACTTC

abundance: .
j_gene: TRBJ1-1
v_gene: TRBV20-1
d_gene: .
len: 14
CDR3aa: CSADQAQVNTEAFF
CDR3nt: TGCAGTGCCGACCAGGCACAGGTGAACACTGAAGCTTTCTTT

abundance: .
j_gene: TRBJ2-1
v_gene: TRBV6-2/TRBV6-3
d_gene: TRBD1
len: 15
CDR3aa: CASSDGQGIYNEQFF
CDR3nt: TGTGCCAGCAGTGACGGACAGGGAATCTACAATGAGCAGTTCTTC

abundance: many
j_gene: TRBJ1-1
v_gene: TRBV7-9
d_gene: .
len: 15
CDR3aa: CASSFQGVRTTEAFF
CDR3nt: TGTGCCAGCAGCTTTCAGGGCGTCCGGACCACTGAAGCTTTCTTT

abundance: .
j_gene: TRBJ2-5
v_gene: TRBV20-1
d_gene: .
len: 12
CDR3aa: CSARGVEETQYF
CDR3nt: TGCAGTGCTAGGGGAGTGGAGGAGACCCAGTACTTC

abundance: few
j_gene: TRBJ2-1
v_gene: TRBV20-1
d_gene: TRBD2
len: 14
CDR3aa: CSAKIGTSGSEQFF
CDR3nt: TGCAGTGCTAAGATCGGGACTAGCGGCAGTGAGCAGTTCTTC

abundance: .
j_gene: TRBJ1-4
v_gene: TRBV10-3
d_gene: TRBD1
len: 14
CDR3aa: CAISHDRGDEKLFF
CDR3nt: TGTGCCATCAGCCACGACAGGGGGGATGAAAAACTGTTTTTT

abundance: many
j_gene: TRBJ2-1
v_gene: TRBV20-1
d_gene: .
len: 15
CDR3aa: CSASNRRGATTEQFF
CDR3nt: TGCAGTGCTAGCAATCGACGGGGGGCCACTACTGAGCAGTTCTTC

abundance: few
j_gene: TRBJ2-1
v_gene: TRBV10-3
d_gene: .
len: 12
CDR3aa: CAINSGDNEQFF
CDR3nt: TGTGCCATCAATTCGGGGGACAATGAGCAGTTCTTC

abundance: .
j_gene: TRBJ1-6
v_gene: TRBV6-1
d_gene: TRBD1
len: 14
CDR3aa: CASTKGQVNSPLHF
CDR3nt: TGTGCCAGCACCAAGGGACAGGTTAATTCACCCCTCCACTTT

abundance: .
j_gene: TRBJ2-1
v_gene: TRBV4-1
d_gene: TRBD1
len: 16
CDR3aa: CASSPITGTADNEQFF
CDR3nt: TGCGCCAGCAGCCCGATTACCGGGACAGCCGACAATGAGCAGTTCTTC

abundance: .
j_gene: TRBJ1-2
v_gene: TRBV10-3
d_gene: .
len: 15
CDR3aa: CAISESGEQLYGYTF
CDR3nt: TGTGCCATCAGTGAGTCGGGGGAACAGCTCTATGGCTACACCTTC

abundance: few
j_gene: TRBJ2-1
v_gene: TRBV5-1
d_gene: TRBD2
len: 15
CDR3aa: CASSTGLAGVNEQFF
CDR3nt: TGCGCCAGCAGCACGGGACTAGCGGGAGTAAATGAGCAGTTCTTC

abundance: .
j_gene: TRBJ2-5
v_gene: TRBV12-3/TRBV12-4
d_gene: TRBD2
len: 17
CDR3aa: CASSFSPGLAGMETQYF
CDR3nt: TGTGCCAGCAGTTTCTCCCCGGGACTAGCGGGGATGGAGACCCAGTACTTC

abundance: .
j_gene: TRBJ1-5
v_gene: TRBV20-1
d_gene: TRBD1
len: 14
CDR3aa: CSAIKGAGNQPQHF
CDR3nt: TGCAGTGCCATAAAGGGGGCGGGCAATCAGCCCCAGCATTTT

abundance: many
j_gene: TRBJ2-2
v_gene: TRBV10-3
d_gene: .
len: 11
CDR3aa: CAISNTGELFF
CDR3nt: TGTGCCATCAGTAACACCGGGGAGCTGTTTTTT

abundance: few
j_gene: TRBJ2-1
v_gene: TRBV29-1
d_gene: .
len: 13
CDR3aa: CSVVRQGYNEQFF
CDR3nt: TGCAGCGTTGTTCGGCAGGGGTACAATGAGCAGTTCTTC

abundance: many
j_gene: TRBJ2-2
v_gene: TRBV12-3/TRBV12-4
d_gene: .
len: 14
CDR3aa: CASSYGGRTGELFF
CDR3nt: TGTGCCAGCAGTTACGGGGGGCGGACCGGGGAGCTGTTTTTT

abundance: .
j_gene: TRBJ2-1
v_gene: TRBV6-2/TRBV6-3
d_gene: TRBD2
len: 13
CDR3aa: CASTLAGVNEQFF
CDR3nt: TGTGCCAGCACCCTAGCGGGGGTCAATGAGCAGTTCTTC

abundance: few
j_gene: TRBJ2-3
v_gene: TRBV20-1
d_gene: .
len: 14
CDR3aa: CSARDFGRTDTQYF
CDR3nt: TGCAGTGCTAGAGATTTCGGTAGAACAGATACGCAGTATTTT

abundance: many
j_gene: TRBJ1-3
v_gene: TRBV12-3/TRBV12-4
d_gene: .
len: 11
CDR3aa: CASSFGNTIYF
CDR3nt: TGTGCCAGCAGTTTTGGAAACACCATATATTTT

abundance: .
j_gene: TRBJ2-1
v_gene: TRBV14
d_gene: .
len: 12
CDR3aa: CASSHERHRQFF
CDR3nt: TGTGCCAGCAGCCATGAGCGGCATCGGCAGTTCTTC

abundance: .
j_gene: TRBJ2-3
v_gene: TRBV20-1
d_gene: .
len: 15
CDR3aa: CSARDMGGATDTQYF
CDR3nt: TGCAGTGCTAGAGATATGGGGGGGGCCACAGATACGCAGTATTTT

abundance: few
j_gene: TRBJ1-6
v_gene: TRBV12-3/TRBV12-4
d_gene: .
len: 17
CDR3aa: CASSPGHLSSYNSPLHF
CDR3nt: TGTGCCAGCAGCCCAGGACACCTTAGCTCCTATAATTCACCCCTCCACTTT

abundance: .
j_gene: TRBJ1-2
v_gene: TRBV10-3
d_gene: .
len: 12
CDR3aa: CAISDSGEGYTF
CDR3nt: TGTGCCATCAGTGATTCGGGAGAGGGCTACACCTTC